The text below deals with one T cell receptor beta chain. This sample was included in a study of blood T cell repertoires in COVID-19. CDR1 LNHDA and CDR2 SQIVND come from the germline V gene (reference sequence). Losses at the gene ends were 8 bases for V and 4 bases for J; bases not matched to a gene: 8. This CDR3 comprises 15 residues. Original processing methods: The assay estimated nucleated cells by amplifying reference gene primers. This table comes from immunoSEQ multiplex PCR, and its TCRdb copy is limited to in-frame clones, with some not included. For V, J and clone size, that table is used; D and trimming come from the DNA. This sample yields some 350,000 clones, of which 80% to 90% are seen a single time; over 0.95% belongs to the top ten.

The clonotype originates from a man between 18 and 29 years old who had recovered from COVID-19. The sequenced sample consisted of PBMCs or T cells enriched from blood (not recorded which). V gene TRBV19 combines with J gene TRBJ2-1, with 10 bases that match TRBD2. CDR3 residues: CASQRGGDFYNEQFF. CDR3 bases: TGTGCCAGTCAGCGGGGGGGCGATTTTTACAATGAGCAGTTCTTC.